Described below is a single T cell receptor (beta chain) sequence and its context. The V and J ends lost 2 bases and 3 bases respectively, with 16 bases between them. This CDR3 has 16 amino acids. Germline CDR1 MNHEY, CDR2 SVGAGI. This record comes from a study of blood T cell repertoires in COVID-19. The table came from immunoSEQ multiplex PCR; TCRdb's copy has only in-frame clones and leaves some out. The sample includes roughly 230,000 clones, around 84% of them seen just once. The source of this sequence is an elderly woman with COVID-19, enrolled during active disease. Material: peripheral blood. The genes are TRBV6-5 and TRBJ1-1; D not resolved. The CDR3 nucleotides are TGTGCCAGCAGTTACCGGTCGGGGTATAGTGACACTGAAGCTTTCTTT. It specifies CASSYRSGYSDTEAFF.